This TCR beta chain stems from a study of T cell repertoires in cytomegalovirus infection (dated by TCRdb to the late 2010s). With regard to the full study: Alongside well-studied HLA-B-restricted epitopes, the peptide stimulations were aimed at recently identified HLA-C-restricted CMV epitopes, whose presentation resists viral immunomodulation. Donor HLA type was relevant to the analysis, because carriage of CMV infection together with the matching HLA type was indicated by public TCR beta signatures.

General study outcomes and caveats: Cumulative frequency of public TCR beta family members discriminated carriers of CMV infection plus the relevant HLA type in this cohort and an independent approximately 350-donor cohort. The ex vivo response was dominated by HLA-C-restricted CMV-specific TCR beta clonotypes, which also provided the single most frequent clonotype in two of eight donors.

Sample treatment or condition, as interpreted from the label and publication: in vitro stimulation with specific CMV peptide epitopes to enrich CMV-specific T cells. V is reduced by 1 base and J by 7 bases, leaving a spacing of 15 bases between them. The CDR3, from cysteine to phenylalanine, totals 16 residues. Only the CDR3 DNA stays, 48 bases, in frame from base 1. The germline V gene yields SGHRS for CDR1 and YFSETQ for CDR2. This clonotype has a handful of counts. It has no known antigen specificity. No much larger clone exists at a distance of one base, and base qualities are not known. The data were produced on an Illumina HiSeq 1500. Through fastp at Q25 and MiXCR, TCRdb rebuilt clones from the public reads, retaining in-frame beta chains. Rows are combined by CDR3 protein, so each entry shows the most common genes and DNA. For this sample there are around 750,000 distinct CDR3 sequences; about 31% appear just once. In total, the top ten clones hold roughly 12% of the sample.

This receptor was identified in a human donor in good health (CMV status not recorded). Some clones in this sample may be carry-over from other donors' samples. The sample consisted of cultured CD8+ T cells from PBMCs, taken from culture after CMV antigen stimulation. The rearrangement combines TRBV5-1 with TRBJ1-6; no D gene call is confident. The CDR3 protein is CASSLLEAGANSPLHF. The DNA sequence is as follows: TGCGCCAGCAGCTTGCTCGAGGCAGGCGCGAATTCACCCCTCCACTTT. Supplemented by the reference TRBV5-1 and TRBJ1-6 proteins around the CDR3, the complete variable domain is KAGVTQTPRYLIKTRGQQVTLSCSPISGHRSVSWYQQTPGQGLQFLFEYFSETQRNKGNFPGRFSGRQFSNSRSEMNVSTLELGDSALYLCASSLLEAGANSPLHFGNGTRLTVT.